The 21 T cell receptor beta chains listed next were all sequenced from one sample in a study of blood T cell repertoires in COVID-19. Clones were sequenced by immunoSEQ multiplex PCR, and TCRdb holds only the in-frame ones, with some missing. This sample has 450,000 or so clones, with about 90% found just once. The sequenced sample was peripheral blood. These receptors came from a man aged 18 to 29 with COVID-19, enrolled during active disease.

This sequence joins TRBV28 and TRBJ2-7; 8 bases line up with TRBD1. This CDR3 has 14 amino acids. CDR1 and CDR2 from the germline V gene are MDHEN and SYDVKM. The trim removed 6 bases at V and 6 bases at J, leaving 10 bases unmatched. The CDR3 is CASRAGSDRAEQYF. CDR3 DNA: TGTGCCAGCAGAGCTGGCTCGGACAGGGCCGAGCAGTACTTC.

The CDR3 DNA reads TGTGCCAGCTGGTCAGGTGGTGGCGAGCAGTACTTC. It specifies CASWSGGGEQYF. The chain couples TRBV25-1 to TRBJ2-7; D is uncertain. The CDR3 contains 12 residues. The germline V gene has CDR1 MGHDK and CDR2 SYGVNS. Trimming took off 8 bases at V and 6 bases at J, with 14 bases between the two ends.

J is TRBJ1-3 and V is TRBV6-6; 9 bases fit TRBD1. V lost 6 bases to trimming and J lost 1 base; unmatched junction nucleotides: 7. Germline assignment: CDR1 MNHNY and CDR2 SVGAGI (reference sequence). The CDR3 sequence is 16 residues long. CDR3 DNA: TGTGCCAGCAGCCCTACAGGGGGCCCGTCTGGAAACACCATATATTTT. This sequence encodes CASSPTGGPSGNTIYF.

The V call is TRBV2, the J call TRBJ2-7; the match to TRBD1 covers 7 bases. Germline-derived CDR1 and CDR2 are SNHLY and FYNNEI. This CDR3 has 14 residues. V was clipped by 5 bases and J by 1 base; unmatched bases: 5. The CDR3 DNA reads as TGTGCCAGCAGTAGAACAGGGGAATCCTACGAGCAGTACTTC. Residues: CASSRTGESYEQYF.

This clone was counted a single time. The CDR3 coding sequence is TGTGCCAGCAGTTTACAGGGGATCTCCTACGAGCAGTACTTC. Amino acids: CASSLQGISYEQYF. The chain carries TRBV27 and TRBJ2-7; D might be TRBD1 (6 bases). The CDR3 has 14 residues. The germline V gene has CDR1 MNHEY and CDR2 SMNVEV (reference sequence). Trimming shortened V by 2 bases and J by 0 bases, and 8 bases separated the two germline ends.

This rearrangement joins TRBV21-1 to TRBJ2-3; the listed D gene, TRBD2, was not tested against the DNA. TRBV21-1 is shown as a pseudogene. The CDR3 spans 18 residues. CDR3 nucleotide sequence: TGTGCCAGCAGCAAATCGGTTGATGCCGAGAATTACACAGATACGCAGTATTTT. Protein product: CASSKSVDAENYTDTQYF.

V and J are TRBV5-4 and TRBJ2-7, with 7 bases lining up with TRBD1. Germline loops: CDR1 SGHNT, CDR2 YYREEE (reference sequence). Losses at the gene ends were 1 base for V and 5 bases for J; bases not matched to a gene: 6. This CDR3 has 14 residues. The CDR3 loop reads CASSLNRGKDEQYF. The CDR3 bases are TGTGCCAGCAGCTTGAACAGGGGAAAAGACGAGCAGTACTTC.

The chain couples TRBV7-9 to TRBJ1-4, with D possibly being TRBD1 (5 bases). This CDR3 spans 17 amino acids. The V gene lost 1 base and the J gene lost 0 bases, with 12 bases spanning the gap. Germline loops: CDR1 SEHNR, CDR2 FQNEAQ (reference sequence). DNA of the CDR3: TGTGCCAGCAGCTTAGTCGTTTCGACAGCAACTAATGAAAAACTGTTTTTT. This encodes CASSLVVSTATNEKLFF. The variable domain in full, with the rest retrieved from reference TRBV7-9 and TRBJ1-4, is DTGVSQNPRHKITKRGQNVTFRCDPISEHNRLYWYRQTLGQGPEFLTYFQNEAQLEKSRLLSDRFSAERPKGSFSTLEIQRTEQGDSAMYLCASSLVVSTATNEKLFFGSGTQLSVL.

This chain uses TRBV14 with TRBJ2-5; D may be TRBD2 (6 bases). V lost 4 bases and J 10 bases, leaving 16 bases between the germline ends. Per the germline V gene, CDR1 is SGHDN and CDR2 is FVKESK. This CDR3 spans 13 amino acids. CDR3 DNA sequence: TGTGCCAGCAGCCCACGACTAGATGGGGGCCAGTACTTC. The encoded protein is CASSPRLDGGQYF.

The chain joins TRBV5-1 to TRBJ2-2; 8 bases line up with TRBD1. The CDR3 sequence is 14 residues long. V dropped 7 bases and J dropped 6; count of bases not matched to a gene: 8. CDR1 is SGHRS, CDR2 YFSETQ, per germline. CDR3 residues: CASGTGGSPGELFF. CDR3 in DNA: TGCGCCAGCGGAACAGGGGGAAGTCCCGGGGAGCTGTTTTTT.

The chain combines TRBV2 with TRBJ1-1; D is uncertain. The CDR3 covers 13 residues. The germline V gene has CDR1 SNHLY and CDR2 FYNNEI. Trimming left V 7 bases short and J 7 bases short, with 16 bases between. As DNA, the CDR3 is TGTGCCAGCACTACATCTAGGTTTGGTGAAGCTTTCTTT. It translates to CASTTSRFGEAFF.

This clone was counted a few times. The chain uses TRBV7-9 and TRBJ1-2; possible D gene TRBD1, 5 bases. The CDR3 loop spans 13 amino acids. V dropped 6 bases and J dropped 1 base, with 9 bases sitting between them. Per the germline V gene, CDR1 is SEHNR and CDR2 is FQNEAQ (reference sequence). CDR3 nucleotides: TGTGCCAGCAGTTCCGACAGTAACTATGGCTACACCTTC. Its translation is CASSSDSNYGYTF.

This chain uses TRBV5-6 with TRBJ2-1, with a possible D match to TRBD2 (5 bases). Trimming cost V 5 bases and J 0 bases, with 15 bases left between them. The CDR3 sequence is 16 residues long. Germline V CDR1 and CDR2: SGHDT, YYEEEE. The CDR3 reads CASSFFGGSSYNEQFF. The CDR3, as DNA: TGTGCCAGCAGTTTTTTTGGAGGTAGCTCCTACAATGAGCAGTTCTTC. Variable domain in full (rest from reference TRBV5-6 and TRBJ2-1): DAGVTQSPTHLIKTRGQQVTLRCSPKSGHDTVSWYQQALGQGPQFIFQYYEEEERQRGNFPDRFSGHQFPNYSSELNVNALLLGDSALYLCASSFFGGSSYNEQFFGPGTRLTVL.

The chain joins TRBV5-4 to TRBJ1-1; 7 bases align to TRBD1. Germline V gives CDR1 SGHNT, CDR2 YYREEE (reference sequence). This CDR3 is built from 14 residues. Trimming removed 0 bases from V and 11 bases from J; junction bases left unmatched: 10. CDR3 amino acids: CASSLVGVDRAAFF. The CDR3 DNA is TGTGCCAGCAGCTTGGTGGGGGTAGACAGGGCCGCTTTCTTT.

This chain connects TRBV5-1 to TRBJ2-3; D is uncertain. Germline CDR1 and CDR2: SGHRS and YFSETQ. V was clipped by 2 bases and J by 1 base, with 23 bases between them. This CDR3 is built from 19 residues. This CDR3 reads CASSFIPGLASDGTDTQYF. The CDR3 nucleotides read TGCGCCAGCAGCTTTATCCCGGGTTTGGCGAGCGACGGCACAGATACGCAGTATTTT.

Only a few counts were recorded for this clone. This rearrangement joins TRBV10-1 to TRBJ1-6; unclear D gene. Trimming shortened V by 4 bases and J by 4 bases, and 8 bases separated the two germline ends. Germline V gene sequence: CDR1 WNHNN, CDR2 SYGVQD (reference sequence). CDR3 length equals 14 residues. The CDR3 sequence: CASSVEAYNSPLHF. CDR3 DNA: TGCGCCAGCAGTGTGGAAGCGTATAATTCACCCCTCCACTTT.

The CDR3 bases are TGCGCCAGCAGTCAATTCTCTCGCACAGATACGCAGTATTTT. This gives the protein CASSQFSRTDTQYF. The chain recombines TRBV23-1 with TRBJ2-3, with D hard to call. TRBV23-1 is identified as an open reading frame with a role that is uncertain. Between the trimmed V and J ends, which lost 1 base and 1 base, there was a span of 6 bases. CDR3 size: 14 residues.

The chain employs TRBV6-5 and TRBJ2-5; TRBD2 is a possible D gene (6 bases). CDR3 length: 13 residues. The V end was cut by 7 bases, the J end by 5 bases, with 14 bases between. CDR1 is MNHEY and CDR2 is SVGAGI in the germline V gene. CDR3: CASTLALPETQYF. The DNA of the CDR3 is TGTGCCAGCACGCTAGCGCTTCCGGAGACCCAGTACTTC.

In regard to this clone: Other DNA sequences in the sample encode the same CDR3. This rearrangement joins TRBV18 to TRBJ2-1, with D hard to call. Per the germline V gene, CDR1 is KGHSH and CDR2 is LQKENI. CDR3 length: 15 amino acids. Trimming pared 3 bases from V and 0 bases from J, leaving 9 bases between. CDR3 protein: CASSPLTSSYNEQFF. The CDR3 coding sequence is TGTGCCAGCTCACCCTTAACGAGCTCCTACAATGAGCAGTTCTTC.

The rearrangement uses TRBV5-1 and TRBJ2-5, with D unclear. This CDR3 spans 13 amino acids. V lost 4 bases, J lost 1 base, and 8 bases lay in between. Germline lookup yields CDR1 SGHRS and CDR2 YFSETQ. The CDR3 spells CASSPTLQETQYF. In DNA, the CDR3 is TGCGCCAGCAGCCCGACACTCCAAGAGACCCAGTACTTC.

The chain uses TRBV28 and TRBJ1-5; 8 bases align to TRBD1. The V and J ends lost 8 bases and 8 bases, in that order; junction bases with no gene match: 8. The CDR3 length is 13 residues. Per the germline V gene, CDR1 is MDHEN and CDR2 is SYDVKM. The CDR3 loop is CASAGAGGEPQHF. The CDR3 coding sequence is TGTGCCAGCGCCGGGGCAGGGGGCGAGCCCCAGCATTTT.